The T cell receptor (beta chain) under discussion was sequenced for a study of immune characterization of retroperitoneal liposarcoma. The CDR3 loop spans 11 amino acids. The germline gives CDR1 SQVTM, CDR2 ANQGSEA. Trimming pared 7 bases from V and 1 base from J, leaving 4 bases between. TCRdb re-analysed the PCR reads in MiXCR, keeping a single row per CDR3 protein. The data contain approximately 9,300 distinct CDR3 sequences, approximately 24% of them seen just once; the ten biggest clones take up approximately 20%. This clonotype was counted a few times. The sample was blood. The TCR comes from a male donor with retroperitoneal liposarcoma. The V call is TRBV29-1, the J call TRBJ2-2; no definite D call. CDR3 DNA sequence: TGCAGCGCAGGGAACACCGGGGAGCTGTTTTTT. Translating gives CSAGNTGELFF.